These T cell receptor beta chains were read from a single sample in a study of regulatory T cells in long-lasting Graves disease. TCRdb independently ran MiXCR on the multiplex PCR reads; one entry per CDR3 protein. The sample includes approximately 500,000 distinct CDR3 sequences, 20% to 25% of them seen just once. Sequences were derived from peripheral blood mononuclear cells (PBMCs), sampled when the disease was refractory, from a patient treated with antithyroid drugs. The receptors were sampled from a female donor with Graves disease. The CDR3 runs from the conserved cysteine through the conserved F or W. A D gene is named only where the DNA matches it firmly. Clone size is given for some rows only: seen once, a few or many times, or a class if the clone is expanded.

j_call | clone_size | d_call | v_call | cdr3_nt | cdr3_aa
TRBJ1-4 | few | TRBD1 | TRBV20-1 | TGCAGTGCGTCCGGGACAGGAATCGCAACTAATGAAAAACTGTTTTTT | CSASGTGIATNEKLFF
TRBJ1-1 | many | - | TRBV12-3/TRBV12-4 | TGTGCCAGCAGTTTCGCCCAGGGAGAAGCTTTCTTT | CASSFAQGEAFF
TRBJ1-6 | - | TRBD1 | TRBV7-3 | TGTGCCAGCAGCTCCACAGGGGCGGGCCCCCTCCACTTT | CASSSTGAGPLHF
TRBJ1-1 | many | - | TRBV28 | TGTGCCAGCAGTTCCCGCGAGGGGATGAACACTGAAGCTTTCTTT | CASSSREGMNTEAFF
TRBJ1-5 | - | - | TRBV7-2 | TGTGCCAGCAGCACTACCCTGAGCAATCAGCCCCAGCATTTT | CASSTTLSNQPQHF
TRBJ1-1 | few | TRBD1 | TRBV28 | TGTGCCAGCAGTTCCAGGGGGATCGCTGAAGCTTTCTTT | CASSSRGIAEAFF
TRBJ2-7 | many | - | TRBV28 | TGTGCCAGCAGTTTTACCAGGGGAGTCCACGAGCAGTACTTC | CASSFTRGVHEQYF
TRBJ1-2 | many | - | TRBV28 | TGTGCCAGCAGTTTAATCGGGGGTGAGGGCTACACCTTC | CASSLIGGEGYTF
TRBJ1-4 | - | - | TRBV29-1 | TGCAGCGTTGTGTCACCATCCGAGAGTGAAAAACTGTTTTTT | CSVVSPSESEKLFF
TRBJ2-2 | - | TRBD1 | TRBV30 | TGTGCCGGGACCTGGGGGGACAGGGGAGAAACCGGGGAGCTGTTTTTT | CAGTWGDRGETGELFF
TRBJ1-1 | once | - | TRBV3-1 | TGTGCCAGCAGCCTGGGTACAGGGTTTAACACTGAAGCTTTCTTT | CASSLGTGFNTEAFF
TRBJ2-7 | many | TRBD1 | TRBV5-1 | TGCGCCAGCAGCAGGGGACAGAGCCACGAGCAGTACTTC | CASSRGQSHEQYF
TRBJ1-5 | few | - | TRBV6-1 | TGTGCCAGCGGAGGGTTCGATCAGCCCCAGCATTTT | CASGGFDQPQHF